This is a list of T cell receptor beta chains from one sample in a study of T-cell reconstitution after alpha-beta-depleted transplantation in children. In TCRdb, the PCR reads were re-called with MiXCR into one record per CDR3 protein. The table has fewer than 1 million distinct CDR3 sequences, 16% seen once. This sample comprised PBMCs, mostly from graft donor cells, obtained 360 days after TCRalphabeta/CD19-depleted stem cell transplant. These receptors came from a male patient aged 5 to 17 who had a stem cell transplant for acute lymphoblastic leukemia, so the T cells may come from the graft donor. CDR3s include the opening cysteine and the closing phenylalanine or tryptophan. Each record gives: V gene, D gene, J gene, clone size, CDR3 DNA, CDR3 protein. A D gene is named only where the DNA matches it firmly. Part of the rows lack a size; the others show once, few, many or a class for expanded clones.

>TRBV9|TRBD1|TRBJ2-1|few
TGTGCCAGCAGCGTAGGTGGGACAGCCCTCTCCTACAATGAGCAGTTCTTC
CASSVGGTALSYNEQFF
>TRBV5-1|TRBD2|TRBJ2-5|many
TGTGCCAGCAGTTGGACTAGCGGCCAAGAGACCCAGTACTTC
CASSWTSGQETQYF
>TRBV5-1|-|TRBJ2-2|many
TGCGCCAGCAGCTTGGCCGCGACTAGAACCGGGGAGCTGTTTTTT
CASSLAATRTGELFF
>TRBV7-8|TRBD2|TRBJ2-7|many
TGTGCCAGCAGCTTAGAATGGCGGGAGATGAACTACGAGCAGTACTTC
CASSLEWREMNYEQYF
>TRBV7-9|-|TRBJ2-3|few
TGTGCCAGCAGCATAGACGGGGGGCGGGGAGATACGCAGTATTTT
CASSIDGGRGDTQYF
>TRBV12-3/TRBV12-4|-|TRBJ2-2|few
TGTGCCAGCACCCTGGAGGGCATGGGAACCGGGGAGCTGTTTTTT
CASTLEGMGTGELFF
>TRBV5-1|-|TRBJ2-5|few
TGCGCCAGCAACCCAGGGACGGGTGAGACCCAGTACTTC
CASNPGTGETQYF
>TRBV7-2|-|TRBJ2-7|many
TGTGCCAGCAGCTTAGCTTCCACGGCCGGCGAGCAGTACTTC
CASSLASTAGEQYF
>TRBV19|-|TRBJ1-5|few
TGTGCCAGTAGTCTTGTTTGGCAGCCCCAGCATTTT
CASSLVWQPQHF
>TRBV28|-|TRBJ1-1|few
TGTGCCAGCAGTTTATATAGTACCAACACTGAAGCTTTCTTT
CASSLYSTNTEAFF
>TRBV12-3/TRBV12-4|TRBD2|TRBJ2-3|-
TGTGCCAGCACCACTAGCGGGATAACAGATACGCAGTATTTT
CASTTSGITDTQYF
>TRBV7-8|-|TRBJ2-1|-
TGTGCCAGCACCTTAGGAGGTGAGCAGTTCTTC
CASTLGGEQFF
>TRBV10-3|TRBD1|TRBJ1-1|-
TGTGCCATCAGTGAACGACAGGGTGAAGCTTTCTTT
CAISERQGEAFF
>TRBV5-1|-|TRBJ1-3|-
TGCGCCAGCAGCCCAGTTTACGGGAGGGGAAACACCATATATTTT
CASSPVYGRGNTIYF
>TRBV11-3|-|TRBJ2-1|few
TGTGCCAGCAGCACCTGGGACGGTCTAAATGAGCAGTTCTTC
CASSTWDGLNEQFF
>TRBV7-9|TRBD1|TRBJ2-3|once
TGTGCCAGCAGCAAAGCGACAGGGCCCACAGATACGCAGTATTTT
CASSKATGPTDTQYF
>TRBV5-1|-|TRBJ2-3|few
TGCGCCAGCAGCTCTGCGGGGACGGGCACAGATACGCAGTATTTT
CASSSAGTGTDTQYF
>TRBV5-1|TRBD2|TRBJ2-1|few
TGCGCCAGCAGCTTGGTCTCGCTAGCGGGGACTGGGGCCCATGAGCAGTTCTTC
CASSLVSLAGTGAHEQFF
>TRBV7-2|TRBD2|TRBJ2-7|few
TGTGCCAGCAGCTCCAACCCGGGACTAGCGCCCTACGAGCAGTACTTC
CASSSNPGLAPYEQYF
>TRBV5-1|-|TRBJ1-2|-
TGCGCCAGCAGCTTGGAAGGGGTGCGGCTTTCTGTCTACACCTTC
CASSLEGVRLSVYTF
>TRBV24-1|TRBD2|TRBJ2-5|few
TGTGCCACCAGTGATTTTGACAGCGGCTCCAGGGAGGGTCAAGAGACCCAGTACTTC
CATSDFDSGSREGQETQYF
>TRBV10-3|TRBD2|TRBJ2-3|-
TGTGCCAAATTGCGAGCGGGAGTATCGGGAACGCAGTATTTT
CAKLRAGVSGTQYF
>TRBV20-1|TRBD2|TRBJ2-7|-
TGCAGTGCAGGACTAGCGGGAGTCAGGGTAACCCACGAGCAGTACTTC
CSAGLAGVRVTHEQYF
>TRBV20-1|TRBD1|TRBJ2-3|-
TGCAGTGCTTCATTCGGGACAGGCCTTCATACGCAGTATTTT
CSASFGTGLHTQYF
>TRBV12-3/TRBV12-4|-|TRBJ2-7|few
TGTGCCAGCACCCGTTCTACTATATACGAGCAGTACTTC
CASTRSTIYEQYF
>TRBV24-1|-|TRBJ2-5|-
TGTGCCACCAATGAGTTTGAGGCAGAAGAGACCCAGTACTTC
CATNEFEAEETQYF
>TRBV12-3/TRBV12-4|TRBD1|TRBJ1-2|many
TGTGCCAGCAGTTTCACAGGGGCTCAGGGCTACACCTTC
CASSFTGAQGYTF
>TRBV14|TRBD2|TRBJ2-3|few
TGTGCCAGCACCAGTGAAAAGAGCGGGAGAGCCACAGATACGCAGTATTTT
CASTSEKSGRATDTQYF
>TRBV4-1|-|TRBJ1-5|-
TGCGCCAGCAGCCAAGATACGGCCCGACAGGCCCAGCATTTT
CASSQDTARQAQHF
>TRBV20-1|TRBD1|TRBJ2-1|few
TGCAGTGCTAGAGATCGGACAGGTCTCAATGAGCAGTTCTTC
CSARDRTGLNEQFF
>TRBV20-1|TRBD1|TRBJ2-2|-
TGCTGCGCCAGGGGGCAGGGAGTGGTCCCGAACACCGGGGAGCTGTTTTTT
CCARGQGVVPNTGELFF
>TRBV7-6|-|TRBJ1-1|few
TGTGCCAGCAGCTCCCCGGGGCGAGGGGACACTGAAGCTTTCTTT
CASSSPGRGDTEAFF
>TRBV19|-|TRBJ2-1|-
TGTGCCAGTAGTTGGGCGGATTACAATGAGCAGTTCTTC
CASSWADYNEQFF
>TRBV12-3/TRBV12-4|-|TRBJ2-1|-
TGTGCCAGCAGTTCGGGAACCCTCTCGGGCCCCAATGAGCAGTTCTTC
CASSSGTLSGPNEQFF
>TRBV7-3|TRBD1|TRBJ2-2|few
TGTGCCAGCAGCCCGACAGGGGGTCCCGGGGAGCTGTTTTTT
CASSPTGGPGELFF
>TRBV15|-|TRBJ2-7|few
TGTGCCACCAGCGGAGAGGCGGCCTACGAGCAGTACTTC
CATSGEAAYEQYF
>TRBV7-7|-|TRBJ2-1|few
TGTGCCAGCAGCGTGACGACAGCCTCCTACAATGAGCAGTTCTTC
CASSVTTASYNEQFF
>TRBV11-2|-|TRBJ2-7|-
TGTGCCAGCACTCCATTAGGCGAGCAGTACTTC
CASTPLGEQYF
>TRBV7-9|-|TRBJ2-5|few
TGTGCCAGCATTCCCAAAGGGGGAGGAAGGGAGACCCAGTACTTC
CASIPKGGGRETQYF
>TRBV12-3/TRBV12-4|-|TRBJ2-5|-
TGTGCCAGCACTTTTTCTCCTAGGAGAGAAGAGACCCAGTACTTC
CASTFSPRREETQYF
>TRBV20-1|-|TRBJ2-7|few
TGCAGTGCTTACTCTTGGGGGAGAATGGACGAGCAGTACTTC
CSAYSWGRMDEQYF
>TRBV13|-|TRBJ2-5|-
TGTGCCAGCAGCACCGGACCCAACCTTGGTGTGGAGACCCAGTACTTC
CASSTGPNLGVETQYF
>TRBV5-4|-|TRBJ1-1|-
TGTGCCAGCAGCTTGGTTGGCGTGTTGAACACTGAAGCTTTCTTT
CASSLVGVLNTEAFF
>TRBV12-3/TRBV12-4|TRBD2|TRBJ2-1|many
TGTGCCAGCAGTGGAGCGGGAGGTACAAGCTACAATGAGCAGTTCTTC
CASSGAGGTSYNEQFF
>TRBV20-1|-|TRBJ2-3|-
TGCAGTGCTAGAGGGCCGCTGGCTAGCACAGATACGCAGTATTTT
CSARGPLASTDTQYF
>TRBV15|TRBD2|TRBJ2-3|-
TGTGCCACCAATCAGGGACTAGGCACAGATACGCAGTATTTT
CATNQGLGTDTQYF
>TRBV5-6|-|TRBJ2-7|many
TGTGCCAGCAGCTTGCCAGGGGCCAGCTACGAGCAGTACTTC
CASSLPGASYEQYF
>TRBV4-1|TRBD1|TRBJ2-7|few
TGCGCCAGCAGCCCCTTATTACAGGGGTCGGGGTTCTACGAGCAGTACTTC
CASSPLLQGSGFYEQYF